This T cell receptor beta chain was observed in a study of cytomegalovirus exposure and HLA in healthy donors listed by TCRdb under 2017. For the wider study: According to an earlier analysis of a few hundred of the donors, some 170 million T cells yielded 90 million to 140 million unique TCR beta sequences and about 300 Gb of sequence data. Donor age, sex, ethnicity and CMV serostatus were compiled alongside the repertoire data. The genetic ancestry cluster associated with self-reported Caucasian donors included over 65% of the 398 genotyped donors. Every discovery cohort repertoire had been produced on one sequencing platform. To decide whether each TCR beta V gene segment behaved as functional or pseudogenic, an earlier analysis of some 540 of the donors relied on high-throughput TCR beta sequencing. An early release that covered several hundred HLA-typed donors contained around 330 gigabases of sequencing data and tens of millions of unique TCR sequences. A later genetic analysis used genome-wide SNP genotypes for about 60% of the 666 donors, treating that subset as a discovery cohort. Class I and class II HLA loci were covered by the typing at four-digit resolution. The later analysis used no new phenotypic data to find candidate immune exposures, relying instead on TCR beta sequences and their occurrence across donors. Several DR-DQ haplotypes were handled as single units for association and clustering because linkage in the cohort was strong. Using immunosequencing, the study profiled T cell repertoires from about 610 subjects and related those repertoires to cytomegalovirus serostatus. The aim of the study was to test whether cataloging public T cell receptors could identify signatures of past pathogen exposure. In addition to the first cohort of about 650 subjects, a separate validation cohort of approximately 120 different subjects was used. High-throughput TCR immunosequencing, statistical association of individual TCRs with disease status, and machine learning were combined to predict cytomegalovirus infection status. To study patterns of TCR occurrence, a later analysis re-analyzed previously published TCR beta repertoires from 666 donors and added high-resolution HLA genotyping. Typing coverage differed by locus: A, B, C, DRB1 and DQB1 were typed in roughly 629-630 donors, DQA1 in 500 to 550, DPA1 in around 610, and DPB1 in around 490. On average, roughly 250,000 unique TCR beta nucleotide sequences were sequenced per donor among 350 to 400 genotyped donors of the cohort, with roughly a sixth of those sequences being non-productive.

What the work shows at the level of the full study, not this receptor alone: Some IMGT-functional V segments, including TRBV6-2 and TRBV6-3, could not be told apart with the 87-base-pair reads, so those segments were excluded. In a later analysis, the rate of TCR association differed among HLA loci, with DRB1 alleles having the most associated TCRs and HLA-C alleles having the fewest. CMV serostatus was the only immune exposure information available for the cohort. A later analysis found that most CMV-associated TCR beta chains appeared HLA-restricted, with HLA associations seemingly driven largely by CMV exposure. A group of highly shared sequence variants was considered likely to be a technical artifact of the sequencing pipeline. According to a later genetic analysis, donors in an Asian-associated ancestry cluster had fewer N-insertions in productive TCRs than the approximately 700-donor mean. Correlated functional status among segregating V segments might be attributable to linkage disequilibrium, but an unknown experimental factor could not be ruled out. Sequencing depth was assumed to be roughly uniform across donors in the presence/absence analyses, though that assumption may not hold. An association between a missense DCLRE1C variant and V-gene and J-gene trimming of TCR beta chains was found in a later genetic analysis and replicated in an independent cohort. In a later analysis, some 18,000 TCR beta sequences were associated with specific HLA alleles at a false discovery rate of 0.05. In an earlier analysis of approximately 590 of the donors, most TCR beta V segments appeared in productive rearrangements about 87% or about 30% of the time, broadly matching IMGT annotations. It was suggested by the authors that the approach could potentially be generalized to other disease states and immunological phenotypes. This cohort had only TCR beta chains sequenced, and the lack of alpha or paired-chain data limited which features could be detected. A further reported finding was that TCR beta sequences accurately predicted the HLA-A and HLA-B alleles for most subjects in the first cohort. The earlier analysis of approximately 540 of the donors excluded 15 to 20 rarely observed V segments, including chromosome 9 orphons, because counts were too low. In both the original and validation cohorts, the classifier was reported to diagnose cytomegalovirus status with high specificity and sensitivity. Three of the identified cytomegalovirus-associated TCR beta chains were confirmed in vitro to be specific for cytomegalovirus antigens. A later analysis found that HLA-associated TCR beta chains were more clonally expanded and had lower generation probabilities than equally common non-associated chains. In a later analysis, several top co-occurrence clusters were reported to appear linked to parvovirus B19, influenza, CMV and Epstein-Barr virus. Because HLA typing was missing for some donors at each locus, association tests included only the typed subset. Assigning TCR associations to individual alleles was difficult when HLA alleles, especially DR and DQ, strongly co-occurred. Most TCR sequences were observed very rarely across donors, whereas some public TCRs were present in many individuals. In the study, 150 to 200 TCR beta chains were listed as associated with cytomegalovirus.

The cohort was made up of 500 to 800 healthy bone marrow donors. Cohort members were all nominally healthy when sampled, although unrecorded immune exposures were likely present. The donor tested CMV seronegative, placing the donor among the roughly 400 seronegative members of the cohort. A peripheral blood sample was collected from each donor, and TCR beta sequencing was performed on peripheral blood mononuclear cells. The Qiagen DNeasy Blood Extraction Kit was used to extract genomic DNA from the blood cell samples. The protocol used for the library was the immunoSEQ multiplex PCR assay. The multiplex PCR relied on a mix of 60 forward primers for TCR Vbeta segments and 13 reverse primers for TCR Jbeta segments. The CDR3 region of rearranged TCR beta genes was amplified from genomic DNA by a multiplex PCR assay. Amplified TCR beta libraries were sequenced as 87-base-pair reads on the Illumina HiSeq System. The study's own analysis went as follows. Across the 500 to 850 repertoires, a later analysis counted tens of millions of unique TCR beta chains, 8.5 million to 12 million of which were shared by at least two donors. Raw reads were error-corrected and collapsed into unique sequences with a nearest-neighbor algorithm that merged closely related sequences to remove PCR and sequencing errors. Alignment of CDR3 sequences to IMGT reference sequences was used to assign V, D and J gene segments. For a sequence to be retained, at least a six-nucleotide match to both a V gene segment and a J gene segment was required. A rearrangement counted as productive if the CDR3 had no stop codons and remained in frame with V and J, and every other rearrangement counted as non-productive. Following IMGT convention, CDR3 was defined as the stretch from the second conserved V-encoded cysteine up to the conserved J-encoded phenylalanine. In an earlier analysis of around 640 of the donors, sequences lacking an unambiguous match to a single V gene segment were excluded. In an earlier analysis of approximately 610 of the donors, V segments were called functional above 56.7% productive rearrangements and were called segregating when the between-donor standard deviation exceeded 5%. To diagnose cytomegalovirus status from the catalog of TCR beta chain sequences, a statistical classification framework was built. In a later analysis, V and J genes were assigned by comparing TCR nucleotide sequences against IMGT/GENE-DB human TR gene sequences. In a later analysis, CDR3 sequences and most-parsimonious VDJ recombination scenarios were assigned using the TCRdist pipeline. In a later analysis, each TCR beta chain was defined by its CDR3 amino acid sequence together with its V-gene family, and reads lacking a unique V-gene family were excluded. A later analysis removed roughly 590 highly shared, low-generation-probability nucleotide sequences to deal with suspected cross-contamination and a sequencing artifact. For each public chain, a later analysis derived a clonal expansion index from normalized ranks of inferred template counts within each repertoire. In a later analysis, generation probabilities were computed with a VDJ recombination model fitted to out-of-frame rearrangements, and the resulting probabilities were checked against IGoR. A later analysis scored TCR-TCR, TCR-HLA and TCR-CMV co-occurrence with hypergeometric tests, applying a repertoire-size bias correction to TCR pairs. False discovery rates were estimated in a later analysis by permuting HLA or CMV assignments 20 times. In a later analysis, co-occurring TCRs were grouped using DBSCAN, with TCRdist sequence similarity added in when clustering inside HLA-allele-positive subsets. Repertoires with fewer than 30,000 or more than 120,000 public chains were left out of co-occurrence clustering, as were a few repertoires with anomalous nucleotide sharing. The immuneACCESS repertoire file appears here via TCRdb, limited to in-frame rearrangements. These files lack a portion of the clones; in checked studies, under half of the deficit traces to unresolved V genes, and the cause of the others is not known. V, J and clone size derive from that table, while D and trimming were established from the DNA sequence. The table for this sample lists some 90,000 clones; around 75% of them were counted only once. Over 3% of the sample is held by the ten biggest clonotypes.

The CDR3 goes from the cysteine to the phenylalanine over 14 residues. Only the CDR3 DNA is retained, 42 bases long and in frame from the first base. From the germline V gene, CDR1 is MNHEY and CDR2 is SVGAGI. V and J are trimmed by 7 bases and 8 bases, and the gene matches miss 12 bases of the junction. About this clone: What this receptor recognizes is not known. Per-base qualities were not stored, and no clone one base away is much larger.

Material for sequencing was PBMCs. Rearrangement joined TRBV6-5 to TRBJ1-1, and 8 junction bases match TRBD1. The clonotype was recovered from a man in his forties or fifties in good health and CMV-seronegative. At the DNA level, the sequence is TGTGCCAGCAAATTTAGGGGACAGGCCGCGGAAGCTTTCTTT. It is translated as CASKFRGQAAEAFF.